One sample yielded the 18 T cell receptor beta chains listed below, sequenced in a study of beta chain features in type 1 diabetes. Reverse transcribing all isolated RNA meant expressed TCRB transcripts were sequenced. TCRdb keeps only in-frame clones here, not all; method: immunoSEQ multiplex PCR. The sample has 500,000 to 700,000 clones; around 16% are singletons. The sample taken for sequencing was naive CD4+ T cells from blood. The receptors come from a man between 18 and 35 years old in good health.

The chain couples TRBV5-1 to TRBJ1-1, with no clear D. CDR3 length: 16 amino acids. CDR1 and CDR2 from the germline V gene are SGHRS and YFSETQ. V shed 4 bases and J shed 0 bases, with 16 bases lying between them. Here the CDR3 reads CASSTIYRGMNTEAFF. The CDR3 nucleotides read TGCGCCAGCAGCACGATTTACAGAGGAATGAACACTGAAGCTTTCTTT.

This clone has more than one count but fewer than ten. The DNA of the CDR3 is TGTGCCAGCAACAACTGGGACAGGGTCACTGAAGCTTTCTTT. It specifies CASNNWDRVTEAFF. This chain uses TRBV5-6 with TRBJ1-1, with 9 positions matching TRBD1. Germline values: CDR1 SGHDT, CDR2 YYEEEE. Trimming at V came to 6 bases and at J to 4 bases, leaving 7 bases not matched to a gene. The CDR3 extends over 14 amino acids.

In the case of this clone: Other DNA sequences in this specimen translate into the identical CDR3. V and J are TRBV9 and TRBJ2-3, with D perhaps being TRBD1 or TRBD2 (6 bases each). This CDR3 has 15 residues. Germline-derived CDR1 and CDR2 are SGDLS and YYNGEE. Trimming took 0 bases from V and 2 from J, leaving 10 bases between them. As DNA, the CDR3 is TGTGCCAGCAGCGTAGGAGGGGGGACCACAGATACGCAGTATTTT. This sequence encodes CASSVGGGTTDTQYF.

This clone appeared a few times. V usage is TRBV19 and J usage is TRBJ1-1; 7 bases fit TRBD1. Trimming at V came to 4 bases and at J to 4 bases, leaving 9 bases not matched to a gene. This CDR3 comprises 15 residues. CDR1 LNHDA and CDR2 SQIVND come from the germline V gene (reference sequence). CDR3 loop: CASSRIDRDVTEAFF. In nucleotides, the CDR3 is TGTGCCAGTAGTAGGATCGACAGGGATGTCACTGAAGCTTTCTTT.

The V call is TRBV10-3, the J call TRBJ1-5; a possible D gene is TRBD1 (5 bases). The CDR3 length is 12 residues. V dropped 6 bases and J dropped 3 bases, with 6 bases sitting between them. Germline CDR1 and CDR2: ENHRY and SYGVKD. CDR3 sequence (DNA): TGTGCCATCAGAGGGGACAATCAGCCCCAGCATTTT. Residues: CAIRGDNQPQHF.

This clone was detected a few times. V gene TRBV18 combines with J gene TRBJ2-5, with a weak D call TRBD1 (5 bases). The CDR3 contains 15 residues. Germline V gene sequence: CDR1 KGHSH, CDR2 LQKENI. V was shortened by 6 bases and J by 2 bases, with 16 bases between the two germline ends. The CDR3 here is CASSKARQNQETQYF. DNA for the CDR3: TGTGCCAGCTCCAAAGCGCGACAGAATCAAGAGACCCAGTACTTC.

This chain joins TRBV6-6 and TRBJ2-7; TRBD2 matches at 10 bases. V shed 6 bases, J shed 2 bases, and the junction held 7 bases outside the gene matches. The CDR3 has 15 amino acids. Germline values: CDR1 MNHNY, CDR2 SVGAGI (reference sequence). As DNA, the CDR3 is TGTGCCAGCAGCCTGACTAGCGGGCCTCCCTACGAGCAGTACTTC. Translating gives CASSLTSGPPYEQYF.

This clone has only a few counts. V usage is TRBV5-1 and J usage is TRBJ2-1, with D tentatively TRBD2 (6 bases). The germline V gene encodes CDR1 SGHRS and CDR2 YFSETQ. The V end was cut by 4 bases, the J end by 5 bases, with 16 bases between. The CDR3 is 15 residues long. CDR3 loop: CASSPRGAPNNEQFF. CDR3 DNA: TGCGCCAGCAGCCCGCGGGGTGCCCCAAACAATGAGCAGTTCTTC.

This clone was seen more than once but under ten times. The J gene is TRBJ2-1, the V gene TRBV15; D is undetermined. With 1 base removed from V and 0 bases from J, the gap between germline ends came to 10 bases. Germline loops: CDR1 LNHNV, CDR2 YYDKDF (reference sequence). The CDR3 contains 16 residues. The CDR3 DNA reads as TGTGCCACCAGCAGAGCACTGGGTAGCTCCTACAATGAGCAGTTCTTC. Protein sequence: CATSRALGSSYNEQFF.

This clone has only a few counts. This chain uses TRBV6-1 with TRBJ1-2, with D unresolved. The ends were cut back, 1 base at V and 4 bases at J, with 13 bases in the middle. The CDR3 totals 15 residues. CDR1 and CDR2 from the germline V gene are MNHNS and SASEGT. CDR3 coding DNA: TGTGCCAGCAGTGAAGGCGTGAGGGTGTCCTATGGCTACACCTTC. As protein: CASSEGVRVSYGYTF.

The rearrangement links TRBV5-1 to TRBJ2-3; D not certain. Trimming cost V 0 bases and J 7 bases, with 6 bases left between them. The germline gives CDR1 SGHRS, CDR2 YFSETQ. The CDR3 loop spans 12 amino acids. The CDR3 bases are TGCGCCAGCAGCTTGGATAGTCATACGCAGTATTTT. This gives the protein CASSLDSHTQYF.

This clone was found a few times. The J gene is TRBJ1-5, the V gene TRBV2, with TRBD1 as a possible D gene (6 bases). V lost 8 bases, J lost 3 bases, and 17 bases lay in between. The CDR3 covers 15 residues. Germline V gene lookup returns CDR1 SNHLY and CDR2 FYNNEI. The CDR3 sequence is CASLREGGHNQPQHF. CDR3 coding DNA: TGTGCCAGCCTCAGGGAAGGGGGACACAATCAGCCCCAGCATTTT.

This clone was recorded a few times. The genes are TRBV13 and TRBJ1-6, with D possibly being TRBD1 (6 bases). Germline CDR1 and CDR2: PRHDT and FYEKMQ (reference sequence). V was shortened by 4 bases and J by 8 bases, with 9 bases between the two germline ends. The CDR3 is 13 residues long. CDR3 DNA sequence: TGTGCCAGCAGCTCCAACAGGGATTCACCCCTCCACTTT. This translates into CASSSNRDSPLHF.

There are a few counts of this clone. The chain links TRBV5-4 to TRBJ2-7; 7 positions match TRBD1. The length of the CDR3 is 15 residues. The junction had 8 bases not matched to a gene; V was cut back by 4 bases and J by 1 base. The germline CDR1 and CDR2 sequences are SGHNT and YYREEE (reference sequence). The CDR3 reads CASSTGTDPSYEQYF. CDR3 in DNA: TGTGCCAGCAGCACGGGGACAGACCCTTCCTACGAGCAGTACTTC. The whole variable domain, filled in from reference TRBV5-4 and TRBJ2-7, reads ETGVTQSPTHLIKTRGQQVTLRCSSQSGHNTVSWYQQALGQGPQFIFQYYREEENGRGNFPPRFSGLQFPNYSSELNVNALELDDSALYLCASSTGTDPSYEQYFGPGTRLTVT.

This chain joins TRBV27 and TRBJ2-3; D is undetermined. The CDR3 totals 19 residues. The germline V and J ends were trimmed by 4 bases and 4 bases, with 27 bases remaining between them. The germline gives CDR1 MNHEY, CDR2 SMNVEV (reference sequence). As DNA, the CDR3 is TGTGCCAGCAGTTCCCCTCCCCTCGCGACTCCTAGTAACTCAGATACGCAGTATTTT. Its protein product is CASSSPPLATPSNSDTQYF.

This clone was counted between two and nine times. This sequence joins TRBV6-6 and TRBJ1-3; no clear D gene. Germline-derived CDR1 and CDR2 are MNHNY and SVGAGI (reference sequence). The CDR3 has 15 amino acids. The V end lost 6 bases, the J end lost 0 bases, and 12 bases lay between the germline ends. The DNA of the CDR3 is TGTGCCAGCAGCAAGGGCGGGAGCTCTGGAAACACCATATATTTT. Translation gives CASSKGGSSGNTIYF.

This clone has a handful of counts. The junction differs from germline at one of its ends, possibly a read error. The chain joins TRBV11-3 to TRBJ2-3, with D perhaps TRBD1 (6 bases). The CDR3 covers 14 residues. Germline V lookup: CDR1 SGHNT, CDR2 YENEEA. The CDR3, as DNA: TGTGCCAGCAGCCCCGACAGGCGCACATATACGCAGTATTTT. The encoded protein is CASSPDRRTYTQYF.

This clone was counted only a few times. The chain employs TRBV29-1 and TRBJ2-7; 12 bases are a match to TRBD1. V trimming: 2 bases; J trimming: 4 bases; junction bases outside the gene matches: 15. This CDR3 comprises 18 residues. CDR1 and CDR2 from the germline V gene are SQVTM and ANQGSEA. The CDR3 is CSVESGGTGGGVRYEQYF. As DNA, the CDR3 is TGCAGCGTTGAATCCGGAGGGACAGGGGGCGGTGTGAGGTACGAGCAGTACTTC.